These 21 T cell receptor beta chains were all obtained from the same sample, sequenced in a study of OX40 agonist ivuxolimab in advanced cancers. Clones were sequenced by immunoSEQ multiplex PCR, and TCRdb holds only the in-frame ones, with some missing. This sample has 60,000 to 70,000 clones, with roughly 90% found just once. The material was CD4+ or CD8+ T cells sorted from blood, obtained in a trial of the OX40 agonist ivuxolimab. These receptors originate from an adult with an advanced solid tumor such as melanoma, head and neck, liver or kidney cancer.

J is TRBJ1-1 and V is TRBV7-9; possible D gene TRBD1, 5 bases. Between the trimmed V and J ends, which lost 1 base and 3 bases, there was a span of 12 bases. The V gene's germline CDR1 is SEHNR and CDR2 FQNEAQ (reference sequence). The CDR3 spans 15 residues. As DNA, the CDR3 is TGTGCCAGCAGCTTAGTGGCAGGGTCCTACACTGAAGCTTTCTTT. It translates to CASSLVAGSYTEAFF.

This clone was detected once. This chain joins TRBV7-2 and TRBJ2-1; 8 nucleotides align to TRBD1. This CDR3 has 15 residues. The junction had 3 bases not matched to a gene; V was cut back by 4 bases and J by 1 base. Per the germline V gene, CDR1 is SGHTA and CDR2 is FQGNSA. CDR3 sequence (DNA): TGTGCCAGCAGCTCAACAGGGGGTTCCTACAATGAGCAGTTCTTC. This gives the protein CASSSTGGSYNEQFF.

The rearrangement joins TRBV19 to TRBJ1-1; 7 bases line up with TRBD1. Germline values: CDR1 LNHDA, CDR2 SQIVND (reference sequence). There are 16 residues in the CDR3. V shed 7 bases, J shed 5 bases, and the junction held 16 bases outside the gene matches. The CDR3 spells CASTHRGALGGTEAFF. CDR3 nucleotide sequence: TGTGCCAGTACCCACAGGGGAGCTTTGGGAGGGACTGAAGCTTTCTTT.

The V gene is TRBV11-2, the J gene TRBJ2-6, with D possibly TRBD2 on 6 matching bases. The germline V gene has CDR1 SGHAT and CDR2 FQNNGV. The V end lost 1 base, the J end lost 2 bases, and 12 bases lay between the germline ends. The CDR3 has 17 residues. The CDR3 spells CASSLVGRLPGANVLTF. DNA for the CDR3: TGTGCCAGCAGCTTAGTAGGGAGGCTACCTGGGGCCAACGTCCTGACTTTC.

The J gene is TRBJ1-6, the V gene TRBV30; D possibly corresponds to TRBD1 (5 bases). Trimming stripped 2 bases from V and 5 bases from J, with 7 bases between. In germline, CDR1 is GTSNPN, CDR2 SVGIG (reference sequence). There are 13 residues in the CDR3. The CDR3 reads CAWSPGNNSPLHF. CDR3 DNA sequence: TGTGCCTGGAGTCCAGGGAATAATTCACCCCTCCACTTT.

This clone came up once. This rearrangement joins TRBV5-6 to TRBJ2-5, with TRBD2 as a possible D gene (6 bases). CDR1 and CDR2 from the germline V gene are SGHDT and YYEEEE. The V end was cut by 0 bases, the J end by 5 bases, with 11 bases between. CDR3 length: 14 residues. The CDR3 reads CASSLGQGGETQYF. CDR3 in DNA: TGTGCCAGCAGCTTGGGGCAGGGAGGCGAGACCCAGTACTTC.

The V and J genes are TRBV10-3 and TRBJ1-5; 8 nucleotides match TRBD1. Germline assignment: CDR1 ENHRY and CDR2 SYGVKD. Trimming took 3 bases from V and 5 from J; bases not matched to a gene: 9. The CDR3 covers 16 residues. CDR3 loop: CAISDPDRGRDQPQHF. CDR3 nucleotide sequence: TGTGCCATCAGTGACCCCGACAGGGGAAGGGATCAGCCCCAGCATTTT.

This chain uses TRBV5-6 with TRBJ2-7, with D perhaps being TRBD1 or TRBD2 (5 bases each). CDR1 SGHDT and CDR2 YYEEEE come from the germline V gene. Trimming removed 0 bases at V and 5 bases at J, with 15 bases between. The CDR3 sequence is 15 residues long. The CDR3 region is CASSLGQGVRNEQYF. Written as DNA, the CDR3 is TGTGCCAGCAGCTTGGGGCAGGGAGTTCGGAACGAGCAGTACTTC.

This chain links TRBV7-2 with TRBJ2-1, with 8 bases identical to TRBD2. V gave up 1 base and J gave up 9 bases; unmatched junction bases: 8. Germline CDR1 and CDR2: SGHTA and FQGNSA. The CDR3 is 15 residues long. The CDR3 sequence: CASSLESSGRTEQFF. CDR3 in DNA: TGTGCCAGCAGCTTAGAATCCAGCGGGAGAACTGAGCAGTTCTTC.

The gene calls are TRBV4-3 and TRBJ1-5; the D gene is possibly TRBD1 (5 bases). V was trimmed by 1 base and J by 7 bases, leaving 14 bases between them. CDR3 length: 15 residues. Germline V CDR1 and CDR2: LGHNA, YSLEER. In nucleotides, the CDR3 is TGCGCCAGCAGCCAAGGCGCCAGGGCCGGGCAGCCCCAGCATTTT. Amino acids: CASSQGARAGQPQHF.

V and J are TRBV11-2 and TRBJ2-3; no reliable D call. The germline V and J ends were trimmed by 2 bases and 9 bases, with 9 bases remaining between them. CDR3 size: 12 residues. CDR1 and CDR2 from the germline V gene are SGHAT and FQNNGV. CDR3 in DNA: TGTGCCAGCAGCTTACAGCATCGCACGCAGTATTTT. As protein: CASSLQHRTQYF.

As concerns this clone: The identical CDR3 is also encoded by other nucleotide sequences in the sample. This chain connects TRBV6-6 to TRBJ1-5; 7 bases fit TRBD1. The CDR3 consists of 14 residues. Germline trimming cut 3 bases from V and 4 bases from J; bases unmatched to any gene: 3. The germline gives CDR1 MNHNY, CDR2 SVGAGI (reference sequence). The CDR3 protein is CASSYTGANQPQHF. DNA of the CDR3: TGTGCCAGCAGTTATACAGGGGCTAATCAGCCCCAGCATTTT.

This chain joins TRBV6-4 and TRBJ2-1, with TRBD2 identical over 11 bases. Trimming removed 4 bases from V and 5 bases from J; junction bases left unmatched: 13. Germline V gene lookup returns CDR1 MRHNA and CDR2 SNTAGT. This CDR3 has 18 amino acids. CDR3 DNA: TGTGCCAGCAGTGTTGGGTTACTAGCGGGAGAAGATAACAATGAGCAGTTCTTC. It is translated as CASSVGLLAGEDNNEQFF.

The chain uses TRBV6-5 and TRBJ2-7; D is perhaps TRBD1 or TRBD2 (5 bases each). CDR1 and CDR2 (germline): MNHEY, SVGAGI. The CDR3 spans 13 residues. Trimming removed 6 bases at V and 5 bases at J, with 14 bases between. CDR3 in amino acids: CASRPAGTNEQYF. CDR3 DNA sequence: TGTGCCAGCAGACCCGCCGGGACCAACGAGCAGTACTTC.

V gene TRBV19 combines with J gene TRBJ2-2, with no clear D. From germline, CDR1 is LNHDA and CDR2 SQIVND (reference sequence). V was clipped by 7 bases and J by 6 bases, with 9 bases between them. This CDR3 has 12 residues. CDR3 residues: CASNDPPGELFF. DNA for the CDR3: TGTGCCAGTAACGACCCCCCCGGGGAGCTGTTTTTT.

The DNA for the CDR3 is TGCGCCAGCAGCTTGACGGACGGGGATAATTCACCCCTCCACTTT. It yields the protein CASSLTDGDNSPLHF. This chain joins TRBV5-1 and TRBJ1-6, with D unclear. The CDR3 has 15 residues. V dropped 1 base and J dropped 5 bases, with 10 bases sitting between them. CDR1 and CDR2 from the germline V gene are SGHRS and YFSETQ.

V and J are TRBV27 and TRBJ2-7; TRBD2 matches 14 bases. Germline values: CDR1 MNHEY, CDR2 SMNVEV (reference sequence). After removal of 5 bases from V and 5 bases from J, the junction contained 5 bases not matched to a gene. The CDR3 contains 15 residues. The CDR3 loop reads CASSNRLAGGDEQYF. CDR3 bases: TGTGCCAGCAGTAATCGACTAGCGGGAGGGGACGAGCAGTACTTC.

The chain uses TRBV30 and TRBJ2-7; D uncertain. This CDR3 region has 12 residues. Germline loops: CDR1 GTSNPN, CDR2 SVGIG (reference sequence). Trimming removed 0 bases from V and 5 bases from J, with 8 bases in between. The CDR3 reads CAWSVLGHEQYF. The CDR3 nucleotides read TGTGCCTGGAGTGTTTTGGGCCACGAGCAGTACTTC. Full variable domain (outside the CDR3, taken from reference TRBV30 and TRBJ2-7): SQTIHQWPATLVQPVGSPLSLECTVEGTSNPNLYWYRQAAGRGLQLLFYSVGIGQISSEVPQNLSASRPQDRQFILSSKKLLLSDSGFYLCAWSVLGHEQYFGPGTRLTVT.

The chain couples TRBV5-1 to TRBJ2-5; D gene uncertain. Germline assignment: CDR1 SGHRS and CDR2 YFSETQ. CDR3 length: 14 amino acids. V was cut by 0 bases and J by 7 bases, with 13 bases left in between. This chain's CDR3 is CASSLGAGVRTQYF. The CDR3 DNA follows: TGCGCCAGCAGCTTGGGGGCAGGCGTGAGGACCCAGTACTTC.

V gene TRBV5-6 combines with J gene TRBJ2-5; D is uncertain. In germline, CDR1 is SGHDT, CDR2 YYEEEE. Trimming left V 2 bases short and J 2 bases short, with 7 bases between. CDR3 length: 13 amino acids. The CDR3 reads CASSFSVQETQYF. The CDR3 region has the DNA TGTGCCAGCAGCTTTTCTGTTCAAGAGACCCAGTACTTC.

The chain combines TRBV25-1 with TRBJ2-3; D is unclear. V was shortened by 2 bases and J by 0 bases, with 15 bases between the two germline ends. The CDR3 is 17 residues long. From germline, CDR1 is MGHDK and CDR2 SYGVNS. The CDR3 sequence is CASSEDYSQGSTDTQYF. The CDR3 coding sequence is TGTGCCAGCAGTGAAGATTACTCCCAAGGGAGCACAGATACGCAGTATTTT. Looking up the rest from reference TRBV25-1 and TRBJ2-3 gives the full variable domain: EADIYQTPRYLVIGTGKKITLECSQTMGHDKMYWYQQDPGMELHLIHYSYGVNSTEKGDLSSESTVSRIRTEHFPLTLESARPSHTSQYLCASSEDYSQGSTDTQYFGPGTRLTVL.